These 15 T cell receptor beta chains share one sample of origin, sequenced in a study of TIL therapy for anti-PD-1-resistant metastatic lung cancer. As for time point: pre-treatment sample, taken before nivolumab and TIL therapy. Most excised metastases sampled were pleural nodules or supraclavicular lymph nodes. This was the immunoSEQ v3 assay. Assay: immunoSEQ multiplex PCR; the TCRdb copy retains only in-frame clones and omits some. The sample lists 95,000 or so clones; around three fifths were seen once. The material sequenced was tumor tissue, taken at baseline. These receptors all stem from a person aged 25 to 85 with non-small cell lung cancer.

The chain links TRBV28 to TRBJ1-1; no definite D call. Germline values: CDR1 MDHEN, CDR2 SYDVKM. Trimming left V 5 bases short and J 7 bases short, with 14 bases between. CDR3 length equals 13 residues. CDR3 coding DNA: TGTGCCAGCAGTCTGGCCGAGATAGGTGAAGCTTTCTTT. Protein product: CASSLAEIGEAFF.

The chain has TRBV29-1 and TRBJ2-1; the match to TRBD2 covers 15 bases. The CDR3 is 14 residues long. CDR1 and CDR2 (germline): SQVTM, ANQGSEA. Trimming at V came to 7 bases and at J to 8 bases, leaving 6 bases not matched to a gene. The CDR3 region is CSAGLAGGLDEQFF. The CDR3 coding sequence is TGCAGCGCAGGACTAGCGGGGGGGTTGGATGAGCAGTTCTTC.

This chain links TRBV30 with TRBJ1-5; 8 nucleotides agree with TRBD1. CDR1 is GTSNPN and CDR2 is SVGIG in the germline V gene (reference sequence). With 0 bases clipped from V and 2 bases from J, the junction kept 0 bases outside the gene matches. This CDR3 spans 14 amino acids. The CDR3 sequence is CAWSVQGGNQPQHF. The CDR3 nucleotides read TGTGCCTGGAGTGTACAGGGGGGCAATCAGCCCCAGCATTTT.

This rearrangement joins TRBV2 to TRBJ2-7; TRBD2 matches at 9 bases. CDR3 size: 17 residues. The V and J ends lost 6 bases and 0 bases, in that order; junction bases with no gene match: 12. Germline V lookup: CDR1 SNHLY, CDR2 FYNNEI. The DNA for the CDR3 is TGTGCCAGCAGCCAAACTAAGGAGCGGGGGGACTCCTACGAGCAGTACTTC. Its translation: CASSQTKERGDSYEQYF. Full variable domain (outside the CDR3, taken from reference TRBV2 and TRBJ2-7): EPEVTQTPSHQVTQMGQEVILRCVPISNHLYFYWYRQILGQKVEFLVSFYNNEISEKSEIFDDQFSVERPDGSNFTLKIRSTKLEDSAMYFCASSQTKERGDSYEQYFGPGTRLTVT.

The CDR3 DNA reads as TGTGCCAGCAGTGAAGACAGGGGGGCCTGGACTGAAGCTTTCTTT. Translation gives CASSEDRGAWTEAFF. The chain carries TRBV6-1 and TRBJ1-1; TRBD1 agrees at 8 bases. In germline, CDR1 is MNHNS, CDR2 SASEGT. The CDR3 is 15 amino acids. V gave up 1 base and J gave up 5 bases; unmatched junction bases: 6.

This clone was detected many times. This chain joins TRBV29-1 and TRBJ1-1; 8 bases line up with TRBD1. From germline, CDR1 is SQVTM and CDR2 ANQGSEA. The CDR3 extends over 12 amino acids. V lost 6 bases to trimming and J lost 1 base; unmatched junction nucleotides: 1. The CDR3 loop is CSVGTGNTEAFF. DNA of the CDR3: TGCAGCGTAGGGACAGGGAACACTGAAGCTTTCTTT.

Worth noting for this clone: Compared with germline, one end of the junction differs, possibly owing to a read error. The CDR3 DNA reads as TGTGCCAGCACCCACGGACAGCAAATTTCACCCCCCCACTTT. Its protein product is CASTHGQQISPPHF. The chain joins TRBV6-5 to TRBJ1-6; TRBD1 might be the D (6 bases). The germline V gene has CDR1 MNHEY and CDR2 SVGAGI. The CDR3 is made up of 14 amino acids.

The chain couples TRBV24-1 to TRBJ2-3; a possible D gene is TRBD2 (6 bases). Deletions cut 2 bases from V and 2 bases from J, with 10 bases between. The length of the CDR3 is 15 residues. Germline V gene sequence: CDR1 KGHDR, CDR2 SFDVKD. CDR3 region: CATSDSAGHTDTQYF. CDR3 DNA sequence: TGTGCCACCAGTGATTCAGCGGGCCACACAGATACGCAGTATTTT.

The chain is built from TRBV7-2 and TRBJ2-5; the match to TRBD2 covers 9 bases. Germline CDR1 is SGHTA and CDR2 is FQGNSA. V trimming: 3 bases; J trimming: 7 bases; junction bases outside the gene matches: 9. This CDR3 has 15 residues. The chain's CDR3 is CASSLRGGRDGTQYF. CDR3 bases: TGTGCCAGCAGCTTGCGGGGGGGCCGGGATGGGACCCAGTACTTC.

The chain couples TRBV18 to TRBJ2-1; 10 bases are shared with TRBD2. This CDR3 is 17 amino acids long. Germline V gene lookup returns CDR1 KGHSH and CDR2 LQKENI. J lost 7 bases, V lost 3 bases, and 12 bases had no gene match. In nucleotides, the CDR3 is TGTGCCAGCTCACCCCTACCCCTAGCGGGAGCTTTGAATGAGCAGTTCTTC. Amino acid sequence: CASSPLPLAGALNEQFF.

This clone was seen only a few times. Within the sample, other DNA sequences also encode this same CDR3. The J gene is TRBJ1-5, the V gene TRBV19, with a possible D match to TRBD1 (5 bases). The germline gives CDR1 LNHDA, CDR2 SQIVND (reference sequence). V lost 3 bases, J lost 3 bases, and 9 bases lay in between. This CDR3 is 14 amino acids long. The CDR3, as DNA: TGTGCCAGTAGTATGCGGGGCCTCAATCAGCCCCAGCATTTT. This gives the protein CASSMRGLNQPQHF.

CDR3 nucleotide sequence: TGTGCCAGCAGCGTAGCCCCCAATCAGCCCCAGCATTTT. This gives the protein CASSVAPNQPQHF. This chain connects TRBV9 to TRBJ1-5; D call uncertain. The CDR3 loop spans 13 amino acids. Germline loops: CDR1 SGDLS, CDR2 YYNGEE. Trimming pared 0 bases from V and 3 bases from J, leaving 4 bases between.

The V gene is TRBV28, the J gene TRBJ1-5; D not certain. The V end was cut by 3 bases, the J end by 4 bases, with 16 bases between. CDR1 and CDR2 (germline): MDHEN, SYDVKM. CDR3 length: 16 amino acids. The CDR3, as DNA: TGTGCCAGCAGTTTCCGACGGGTTAGCGGTAATCAGCCCCAGCATTTT. This gives the protein CASSFRRVSGNQPQHF.

The V gene is TRBV19, the J gene TRBJ2-7; possibly TRBD1 or TRBD2 for D (5 bases each). This CDR3 is 15 amino acids long. From germline, CDR1 is LNHDA and CDR2 SQIVND (reference sequence). The V end was cut by 4 bases, the J end by 1 base, with 14 bases between. Here the CDR3 reads CASSTTGTASYEQYF. As DNA, the CDR3 is TGTGCCAGTAGTACCACCGGGACGGCGTCCTACGAGCAGTACTTC.

This chain connects TRBV2 to TRBJ2-7, with 11 bases that match TRBD2. This CDR3 has 16 amino acids. Germline V gives CDR1 SNHLY, CDR2 FYNNEI. Trimming took 5 bases from V and 1 from J; bases not matched to a gene: 7. The CDR3 protein is CASSSISGRASYEQYF. The CDR3, as DNA: TGTGCCAGCAGTTCTATTAGCGGGAGGGCTTCCTACGAGCAGTACTTC.